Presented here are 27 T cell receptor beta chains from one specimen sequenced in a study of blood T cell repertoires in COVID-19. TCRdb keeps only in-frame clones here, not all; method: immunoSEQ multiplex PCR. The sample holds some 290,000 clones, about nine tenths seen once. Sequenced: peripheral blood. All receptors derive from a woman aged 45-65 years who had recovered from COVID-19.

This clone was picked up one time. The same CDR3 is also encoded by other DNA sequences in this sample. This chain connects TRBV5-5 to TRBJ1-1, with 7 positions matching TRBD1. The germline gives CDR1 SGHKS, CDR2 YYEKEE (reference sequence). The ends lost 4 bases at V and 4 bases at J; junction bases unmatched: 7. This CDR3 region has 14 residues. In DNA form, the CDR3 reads TGTGCCAGCAGCACTCGACAGGGTGGCACTGAAGCTTTCTTT. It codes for CASSTRQGGTEAFF.

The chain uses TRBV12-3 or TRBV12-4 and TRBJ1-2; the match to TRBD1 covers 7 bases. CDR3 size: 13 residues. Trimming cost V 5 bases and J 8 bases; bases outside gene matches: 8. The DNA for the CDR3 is TGTGCCAGCAGTCGACAGGGCATAGGGGGCTACACCTTC. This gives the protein CASSRQGIGGYTF.

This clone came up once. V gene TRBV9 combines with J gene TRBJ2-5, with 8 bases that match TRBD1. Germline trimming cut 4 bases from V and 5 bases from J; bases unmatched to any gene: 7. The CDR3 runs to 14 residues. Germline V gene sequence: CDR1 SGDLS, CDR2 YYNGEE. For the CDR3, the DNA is TGTGCCAGCAGCCCCCAGACAGGGGCTGAGACCCAGTACTTC. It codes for CASSPQTGAETQYF. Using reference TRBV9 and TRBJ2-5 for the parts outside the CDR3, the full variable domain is DSGVTQTPKHLITATGQRVTLRCSPRSGDLSVYWYQQSLDQGLQFLIQYYNGEERAKGNILERFSAQQFPDLHSELNLSSLELGDSALYFCASSPQTGAETQYFGPGTRLLVL.

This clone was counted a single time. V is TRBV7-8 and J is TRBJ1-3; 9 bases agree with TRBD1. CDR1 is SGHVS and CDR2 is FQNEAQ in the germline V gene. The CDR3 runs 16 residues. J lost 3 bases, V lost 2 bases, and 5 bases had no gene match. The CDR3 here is CASSLRGGQGGNTIYF. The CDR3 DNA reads TGTGCCAGCAGCTTAAGAGGGGGACAGGGTGGAAACACCATATATTTT.

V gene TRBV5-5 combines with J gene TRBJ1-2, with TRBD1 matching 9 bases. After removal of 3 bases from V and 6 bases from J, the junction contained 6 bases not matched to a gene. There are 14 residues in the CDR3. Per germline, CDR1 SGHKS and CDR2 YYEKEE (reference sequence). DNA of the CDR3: TGTGCCAGCAGCTGGAGGGGACAGGGTGATGGCTACACCTTC. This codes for CASSWRGQGDGYTF.

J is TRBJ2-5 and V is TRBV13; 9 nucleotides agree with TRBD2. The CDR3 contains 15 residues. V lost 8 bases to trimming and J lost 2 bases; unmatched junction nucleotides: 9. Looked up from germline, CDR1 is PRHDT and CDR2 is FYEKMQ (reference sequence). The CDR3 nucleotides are TGTGCCAGCGGGAGTCTAGCGGGAAGGCAAGAGACCCAGTACTTC. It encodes CASGSLAGRQETQYF. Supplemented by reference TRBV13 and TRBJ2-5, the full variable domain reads AAGVIQSPRHLIKEKRETATLKCYPIPRHDTVYWYQQGPGQDPQFLISFYEKMQSDKGSIPDRFSAQQFSDYHSELNMSSLELGDSALYFCASGSLAGRQETQYFGPGTRLLVL.

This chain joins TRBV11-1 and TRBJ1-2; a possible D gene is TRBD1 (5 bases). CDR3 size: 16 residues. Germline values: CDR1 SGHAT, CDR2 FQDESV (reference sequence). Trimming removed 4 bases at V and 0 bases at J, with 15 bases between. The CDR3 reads CASSSYLAGPNYGYTF. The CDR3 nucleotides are TGTGCCAGCAGCTCCTACTTGGCGGGACCTAACTATGGCTACACCTTC.

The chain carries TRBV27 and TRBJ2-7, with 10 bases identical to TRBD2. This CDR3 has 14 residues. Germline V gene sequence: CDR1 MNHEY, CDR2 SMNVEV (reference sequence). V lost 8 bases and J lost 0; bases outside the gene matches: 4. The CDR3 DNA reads TGTGCCAGCCGTCCTAGCGGGAGCTCCTACGAGCAGTACTTC. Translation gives CASRPSGSSYEQYF.

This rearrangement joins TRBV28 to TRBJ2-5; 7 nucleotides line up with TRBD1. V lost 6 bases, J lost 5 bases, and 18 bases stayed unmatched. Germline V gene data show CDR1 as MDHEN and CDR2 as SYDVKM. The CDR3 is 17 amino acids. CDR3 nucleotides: TGTGCCAGCAGATCCGACAGGGCCGCGGTTCACCGGGAGACCCAGTACTTC. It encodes CASRSDRAAVHRETQYF.

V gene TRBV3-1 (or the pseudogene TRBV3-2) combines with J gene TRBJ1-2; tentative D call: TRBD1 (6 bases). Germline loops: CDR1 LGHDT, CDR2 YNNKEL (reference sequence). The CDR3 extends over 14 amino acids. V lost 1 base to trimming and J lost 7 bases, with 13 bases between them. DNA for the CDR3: TGTGCCAGCAGCCAAGTGGACAGCTATCGTGGCTACACCTTC. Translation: CASSQVDSYRGYTF.

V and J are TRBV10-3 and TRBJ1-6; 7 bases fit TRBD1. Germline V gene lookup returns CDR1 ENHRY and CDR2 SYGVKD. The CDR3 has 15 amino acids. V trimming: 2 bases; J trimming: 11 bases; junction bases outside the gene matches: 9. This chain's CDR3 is CAISEEQGIMAPLHF. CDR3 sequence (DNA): TGTGCCATCAGTGAGGAACAGGGGATAATGGCACCCCTCCACTTT.

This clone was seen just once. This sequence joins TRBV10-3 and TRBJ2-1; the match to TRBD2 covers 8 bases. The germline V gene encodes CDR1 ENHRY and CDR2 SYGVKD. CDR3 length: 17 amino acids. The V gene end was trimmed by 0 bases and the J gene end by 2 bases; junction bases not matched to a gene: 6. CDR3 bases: TGTGCCATCAGTGAGTCCGGTGGGCGGGGGGCCTACAATGAGCAGTTCTTC. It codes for CAISESGGRGAYNEQFF.

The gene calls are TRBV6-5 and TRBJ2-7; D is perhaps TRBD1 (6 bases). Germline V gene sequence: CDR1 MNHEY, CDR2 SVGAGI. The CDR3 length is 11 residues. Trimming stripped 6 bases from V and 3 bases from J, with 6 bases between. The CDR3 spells CASRQGYEQYF. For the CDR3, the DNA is TGTGCCAGCAGACAGGGCTACGAGCAGTACTTC.

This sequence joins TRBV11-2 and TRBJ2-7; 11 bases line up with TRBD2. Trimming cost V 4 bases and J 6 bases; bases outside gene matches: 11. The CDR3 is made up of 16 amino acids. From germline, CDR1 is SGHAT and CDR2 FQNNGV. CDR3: CASSSTSGSPPTEQYF. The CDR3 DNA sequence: TGTGCCAGCAGCTCCACTAGCGGGAGCCCTCCCACCGAGCAGTACTTC.

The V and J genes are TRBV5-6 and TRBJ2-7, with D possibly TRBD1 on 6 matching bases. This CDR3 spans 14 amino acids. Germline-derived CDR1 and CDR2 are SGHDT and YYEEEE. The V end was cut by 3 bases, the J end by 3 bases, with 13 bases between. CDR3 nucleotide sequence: TGTGCCAGCAGCTCGGGACAAAAATTCTACGAGCAGTACTTC. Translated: CASSSGQKFYEQYF.

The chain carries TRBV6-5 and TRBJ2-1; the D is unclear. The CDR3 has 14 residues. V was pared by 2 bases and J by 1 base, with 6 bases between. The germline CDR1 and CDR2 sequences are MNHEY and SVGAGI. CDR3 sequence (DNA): TGTGCCAGCAGTTACGGTCAGTCCTACAATGAGCAGTTCTTC. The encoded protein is CASSYGQSYNEQFF.

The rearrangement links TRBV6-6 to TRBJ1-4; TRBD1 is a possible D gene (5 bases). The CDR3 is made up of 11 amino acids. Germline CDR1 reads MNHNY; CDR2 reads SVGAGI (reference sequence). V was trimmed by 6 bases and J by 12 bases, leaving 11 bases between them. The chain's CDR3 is CASSPARELFF. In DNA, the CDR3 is TGTGCCAGCAGCCCCGCCAGGGAACTGTTTTTT.

DNA of the CDR3: TGTGCCAGCAGTGCTGAGACAGGGCACGAAACTGAAGCTTTCTTT. This sequence encodes CASSAETGHETEAFF. This sequence joins TRBV6-4 and TRBJ1-1; 7 bases align to TRBD1. The CDR3 has 15 residues. With 4 bases clipped from V and 5 bases from J, the junction kept 10 bases outside the gene matches. Germline CDR1 and CDR2: MRHNA and SNTAGT.

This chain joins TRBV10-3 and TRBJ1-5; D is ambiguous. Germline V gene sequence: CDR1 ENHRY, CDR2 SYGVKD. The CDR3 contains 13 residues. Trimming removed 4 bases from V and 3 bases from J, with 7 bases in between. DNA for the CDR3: TGTGCCATCAGTGTGGCAGTCAATCAGCCCCAGCATTTT. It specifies CAISVAVNQPQHF.

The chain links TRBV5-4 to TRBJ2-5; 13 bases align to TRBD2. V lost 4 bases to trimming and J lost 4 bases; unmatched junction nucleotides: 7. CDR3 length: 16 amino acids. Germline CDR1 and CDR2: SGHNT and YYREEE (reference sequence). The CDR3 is CASSPRTSGSGETQYF. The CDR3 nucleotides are TGTGCCAGCAGCCCCAGGACTAGCGGGAGTGGAGAGACCCAGTACTTC. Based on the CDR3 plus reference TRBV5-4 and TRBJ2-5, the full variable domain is ETGVTQSPTHLIKTRGQQVTLRCSSQSGHNTVSWYQQALGQGPQFIFQYYREEENGRGNFPPRFSGLQFPNYSSELNVNALELDDSALYLCASSPRTSGSGETQYFGPGTRLLVL.

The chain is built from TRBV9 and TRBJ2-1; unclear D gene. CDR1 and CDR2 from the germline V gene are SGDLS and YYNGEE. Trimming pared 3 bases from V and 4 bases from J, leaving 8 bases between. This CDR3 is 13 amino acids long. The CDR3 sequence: CASSATGYNEQFF. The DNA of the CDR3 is TGTGCCAGCAGCGCGACTGGTTACAATGAGCAGTTCTTC.

CDR3 in amino acids: CASSSWGGTGNSPLHF. CDR3 DNA sequence: TGTGCCAGCAGCTCCTGGGGGGGGACGGGAAATTCACCCCTCCACTTT. The genes are TRBV28 and TRBJ1-6, with D perhaps matching TRBD1 (5 bases). Germline-derived CDR1 and CDR2 are MDHEN and SYDVKM. The length of the CDR3 is 16 residues. Trimming stripped 6 bases from V and 7 bases from J, with 19 bases between.

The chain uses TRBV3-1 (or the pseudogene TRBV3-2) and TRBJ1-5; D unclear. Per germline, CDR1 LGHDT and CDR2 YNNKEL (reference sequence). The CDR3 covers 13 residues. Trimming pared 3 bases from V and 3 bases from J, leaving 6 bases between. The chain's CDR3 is CASSQSLNQPQHF. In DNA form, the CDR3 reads TGTGCCAGCAGCCAGTCTCTCAATCAGCCCCAGCATTTT.

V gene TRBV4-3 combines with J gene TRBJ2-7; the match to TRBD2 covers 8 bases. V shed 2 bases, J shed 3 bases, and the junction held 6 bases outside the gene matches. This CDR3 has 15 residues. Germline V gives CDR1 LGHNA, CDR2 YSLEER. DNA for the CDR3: TGCGCCAGCAGCCAAAGAGCGGGGGAAGGCTACGAGCAGTACTTC. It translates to CASSQRAGEGYEQYF.

The CDR3 protein is CASSLGLAGGEQYF. The DNA of the CDR3 is TGTGCCAGCAGCTTAGGACTAGCGGGAGGCGAGCAGTACTTC. The gene calls are TRBV7-8 and TRBJ2-7, with 13 bases that match TRBD2. The junction had 0 bases not matched to a gene; V was cut back by 1 base and J by 6 bases. The CDR3 covers 14 residues. Germline values: CDR1 SGHVS, CDR2 FQNEAQ.

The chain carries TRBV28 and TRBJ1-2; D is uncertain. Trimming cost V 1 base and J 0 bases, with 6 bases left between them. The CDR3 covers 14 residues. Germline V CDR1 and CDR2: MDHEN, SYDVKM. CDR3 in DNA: TGTGCCAGCAGTTTATCGGGGACTAACTATGGCTACACCTTC. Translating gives CASSLSGTNYGYTF.

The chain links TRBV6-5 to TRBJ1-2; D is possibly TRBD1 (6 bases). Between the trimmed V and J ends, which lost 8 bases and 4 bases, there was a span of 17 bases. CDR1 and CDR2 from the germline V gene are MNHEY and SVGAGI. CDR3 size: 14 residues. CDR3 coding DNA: TGTGCCAGCGGACCAACAGGGCTTCCCTATGGCTACACCTTC. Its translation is CASGPTGLPYGYTF.